The 5 T cell receptor beta chains in this list originate from one sample, sequenced in a study of cytomegalovirus exposure and HLA in healthy donors. PCR employed 60 Vbeta and 13 Jbeta primers. The method was immunoSEQ multiplex PCR; TCRdb's version includes in-frame clones alone and lacks a portion of them. The sample holds 90,000 to 120,000 clones, 76% seen once. Source material: PBMCs. The receptor set was obtained from a man between 18 and 29 years old in good health and CMV-seronegative.

This sequence joins TRBV7-2 and TRBJ2-1; no reliable D call. Germline CDR1 is SGHTA and CDR2 is FQGNSA. There are 12 residues in the CDR3. The ends were cut back, 5 bases at V and 8 bases at J, with 10 bases in the middle. CDR3 nucleotide sequence: TGTGCCAGCAGCGTAACGGTCGATGAGCAGTTCTTC. Its translation is CASSVTVDEQFF.

This clone was detected once. This sequence joins TRBV6-1 and TRBJ1-5; 9 bases match TRBD1. J gave up 6 bases and V 7 bases, and 4 bases lay outside the gene matches. The CDR3 length is 13 residues. In germline, CDR1 is MNHNS, CDR2 SASEGT. In DNA form, the CDR3 reads TGTGCCAGCACCTTACAGGGGGCTCAGCCCCAGCATTTT. It is translated as CASTLQGAQPQHF.

This chain uses TRBV6-1 with TRBJ1-5; D might be TRBD1 (6 bases). CDR1 and CDR2 from the germline V gene are MNHNS and SASEGT. V was shortened by 6 bases and J by 9 bases, with 21 bases between the two germline ends. The length of the CDR3 is 15 residues. Written as DNA, the CDR3 is TGTGCCAGCAGAGGCATTGGACAGCCCGACGGGCCCCAGCATTTT. Its translation is CASRGIGQPDGPQHF.

The V and J genes are TRBV7-9 and TRBJ2-2; possible D gene TRBD2, 5 bases. The V gene lost 8 bases and the J gene lost 3 bases, with 19 bases spanning the gap. Germline CDR1 SEHNR, CDR2 FQNEAQ (reference sequence). The CDR3 is made up of 16 amino acids. The DNA of the CDR3 is TGTGCCAGCGCAGCTCCCCGTTCGGAGGACACCGGGGAGCTGTTTTTT. Its translation is CASAAPRSEDTGELFF.

The rearrangement uses TRBV9 and TRBJ1-6; no clear D. Germline V gene data show CDR1 as SGDLS and CDR2 as YYNGEE. This CDR3 has 14 residues. The V end was cut by 4 bases, the J end by 5 bases, with 10 bases between. CDR3: CASSPHSDNSPLHF. The CDR3 nucleotides are TGTGCCAGCAGCCCCCATAGTGATAATTCACCCCTCCACTTT. The variable domain in full, with the rest retrieved from reference TRBV9 and TRBJ1-6, is DSGVTQTPKHLITATGQRVTLRCSPRSGDLSVYWYQQSLDQGLQFLIQYYNGEERAKGNILERFSAQQFPDLHSELNLSSLELGDSALYFCASSPHSDNSPLHFGNGTRLTVT.